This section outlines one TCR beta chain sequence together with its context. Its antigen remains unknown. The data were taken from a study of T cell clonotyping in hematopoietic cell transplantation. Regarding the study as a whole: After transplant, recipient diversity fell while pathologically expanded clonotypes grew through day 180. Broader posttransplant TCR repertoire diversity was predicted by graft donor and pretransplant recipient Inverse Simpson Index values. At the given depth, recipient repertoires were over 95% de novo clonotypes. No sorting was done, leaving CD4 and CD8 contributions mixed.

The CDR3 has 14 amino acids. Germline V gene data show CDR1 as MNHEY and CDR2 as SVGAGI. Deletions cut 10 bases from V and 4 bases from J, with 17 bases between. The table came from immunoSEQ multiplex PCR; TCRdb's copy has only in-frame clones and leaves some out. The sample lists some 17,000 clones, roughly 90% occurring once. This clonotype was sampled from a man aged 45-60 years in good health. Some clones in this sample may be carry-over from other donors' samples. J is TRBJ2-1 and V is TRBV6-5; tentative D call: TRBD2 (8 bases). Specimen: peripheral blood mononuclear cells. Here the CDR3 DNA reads TGTGCCACCAGGGGGAGCGGGGGATACAATGAGCAGTTCTTC. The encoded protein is CATRGSGGYNEQFF.